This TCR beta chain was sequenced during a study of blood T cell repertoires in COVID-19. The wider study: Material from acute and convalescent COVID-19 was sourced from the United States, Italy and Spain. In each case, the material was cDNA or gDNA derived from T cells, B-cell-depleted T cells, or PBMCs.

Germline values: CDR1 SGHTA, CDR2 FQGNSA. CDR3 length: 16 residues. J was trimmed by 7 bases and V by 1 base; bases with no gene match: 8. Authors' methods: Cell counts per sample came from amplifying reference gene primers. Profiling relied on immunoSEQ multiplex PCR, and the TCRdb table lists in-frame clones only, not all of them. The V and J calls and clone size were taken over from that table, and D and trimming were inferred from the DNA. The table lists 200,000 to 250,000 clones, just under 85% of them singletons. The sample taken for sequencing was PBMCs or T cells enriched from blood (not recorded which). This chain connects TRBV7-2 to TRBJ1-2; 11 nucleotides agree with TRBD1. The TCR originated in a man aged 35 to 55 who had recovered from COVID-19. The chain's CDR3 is CASSLGLRTGGSGYTF. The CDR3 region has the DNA TGTGCCAGCAGCTTAGGACTCCGGACAGGGGGCTCTGGCTACACCTTC.